This T cell receptor (beta chain) was obtained from a study of T cells in Graves' hyperthyroidism and ophthalmopathy. This clonotype was counted many times. Its specificity is not known. Amplification of TCR beta CDR3 regions used RNA as the template. The study used the HTBI primer set for a first-round RT-PCR of the TCR CDR3. MiXCR was run by TCRdb on the multiplex PCR reads, yielding one entry per CDR3 protein. The data show approximately 610,000 distinct CDR3 sequences, roughly 14% seen once. Findings of the study overall: Researchers report that a 13 V-J model separated ophthalmopathy from stable hyperthyroidism.

Germline CDR1 reads LNHNV; CDR2 reads YYDKDF (reference sequence). J lost 3 bases, V lost 0 bases, and 8 bases had no gene match. This CDR3 has 17 residues. The origin of this receptor is a woman in her thirties or forties with Graves' ophthalmopathy. The gene calls are TRBV15 and TRBJ2-7; 10 bases fit TRBD1. The sequenced sample was blood. This CDR3 is CATSRDVGDRGLYEQYF. The CDR3 DNA reads as TGTGCCACCAGCAGAGATGTAGGGGACAGGGGACTCTACGAGCAGTACTTC.